This entry lists 10 T cell receptor beta chains sequenced from one sample in a study of T cells in localized non-small cell lung cancer. Some clones are missing from TCRdb's copy, which holds only in-frame ones; the method was immunoSEQ multiplex PCR. The sample lists around 40,000 clones; around 85% were seen once. This material consisted of peripheral blood, taken before any cancer treatment. These receptors were obtained from a man aged 35-75 years with stage I lung adenocarcinoma.

The gene calls are TRBV19 and TRBJ1-1; 8 nucleotides agree with TRBD1. Looked up from germline, CDR1 is LNHDA and CDR2 is SQIVND (reference sequence). The junction had 5 bases not matched to a gene; V was cut back by 8 bases and J by 0 bases. This CDR3 spans 14 amino acids. For the CDR3, the DNA is TGTGCCAGTCGAGACAGGGGATTGAACACTGAAGCTTTCTTT. Amino acid sequence: CASRDRGLNTEAFF.

The chain is built from TRBV5-5 and TRBJ2-1; the D is unclear. CDR3 length: 14 amino acids. CDR1 is SGHKS and CDR2 is YYEKEE in the germline V gene (reference sequence). V was shortened by 4 bases and J by 0 bases, with 8 bases between the two germline ends. CDR3 sequence: CASSPTSSYNEQFF. Here the CDR3 DNA reads TGTGCCAGCAGCCCAACGAGCTCCTACAATGAGCAGTTCTTC.

This clone was recorded only once. The J gene is TRBJ1-1, the V gene TRBV27; 7 bases align to TRBD1. The junction had 1 base not matched to a gene; V was cut back by 5 bases and J by 1 base. The CDR3 has 13 residues. The germline V gene has CDR1 MNHEY and CDR2 SMNVEV (reference sequence). In DNA form, the CDR3 reads TGTGCCAGCAGTAGGGACAGGAACACTGAAGCTTTCTTT. The encoded protein is CASSRDRNTEAFF.

The chain links TRBV6-5 to TRBJ1-1, with a possible D match to TRBD1 (6 bases). V shed 2 bases and J shed 0 bases, with 10 bases lying between them. The CDR3 extends over 15 amino acids. The V gene's germline CDR1 is MNHEY and CDR2 SVGAGI. CDR3 sequence reads: CASSYDYRVNTEAFF. CDR3 sequence (DNA): TGTGCCAGCAGTTACGACTACAGGGTGAACACTGAAGCTTTCTTT.

This chain uses TRBV5-1 with TRBJ2-1; no reliable D call. The CDR3 spans 13 residues. Deletions cut 0 bases from V and 6 bases from J, with 7 bases between. From germline, CDR1 is SGHRS and CDR2 YFSETQ. The CDR3 DNA follows: TGCGCCAGCAGCTTGGACCCCACCAATGAGCAGTTCTTC. Translating it yields CASSLDPTNEQFF.

V gene TRBV7-3 combines with J gene TRBJ2-1; D ambiguous. Germline V gene data show CDR1 as SGHTA and CDR2 as FQGTGA. Trimming left V 2 bases short and J 7 bases short, with 12 bases between. The CDR3 spans 14 residues. CDR3 nucleotide sequence: TGTGCCAGCAGCTTAGGCCCTTACCCAAATGAGCAGTTCTTC. Translating it yields CASSLGPYPNEQFF.

V and J are TRBV29-1 and TRBJ2-7; weak D call: TRBD1 (6 bases). V was clipped by 0 bases and J by 1 base, with 10 bases between them. CDR3 length: 14 residues. Germline V lookup: CDR1 SQVTM, CDR2 ANQGSEA. The CDR3 spells CSVEDPGQSYEQYF. The DNA of the CDR3 is TGCAGCGTTGAAGATCCCGGACAGTCCTACGAGCAGTACTTC.

The chain recombines TRBV11-2 with TRBJ2-2, with D tentatively TRBD1 (5 bases). This CDR3 contains 15 residues. Trimming shortened V by 1 base and J by 0 bases, and 6 bases separated the two germline ends. Germline V gene lookup returns CDR1 SGHAT and CDR2 FQNNGV. The CDR3 coding sequence is TGTGCCAGCAGCTTAGTACAGGCGAACACCGGGGAGCTGTTTTTT. Translating gives CASSLVQANTGELFF.

The chain couples TRBV20-1 to TRBJ2-7; D unresolved. Per the germline V gene, CDR1 is DFQATT and CDR2 is SNEGSKA (reference sequence). V lost 5 bases to trimming and J lost 7 bases, with 12 bases between them. CDR3 size: 11 residues. The CDR3 DNA is TGCAGTGCTCCAGGCCGGCCAGAGCAGTACTTC. Protein sequence: CSAPGRPEQYF.

This chain joins TRBV2 and TRBJ2-1; TRBD2 matches at 8 bases. The V segment lost 3 bases and the J segment 7 bases; nucleotides outside the gene matches: 8. In germline, CDR1 is SNHLY, CDR2 FYNNEI. The CDR3 spans 15 residues. This CDR3 reads CASSDHSGTENEQFF. Written as DNA, the CDR3 is TGTGCCAGCAGTGACCATAGCGGGACCGAAAATGAGCAGTTCTTC.